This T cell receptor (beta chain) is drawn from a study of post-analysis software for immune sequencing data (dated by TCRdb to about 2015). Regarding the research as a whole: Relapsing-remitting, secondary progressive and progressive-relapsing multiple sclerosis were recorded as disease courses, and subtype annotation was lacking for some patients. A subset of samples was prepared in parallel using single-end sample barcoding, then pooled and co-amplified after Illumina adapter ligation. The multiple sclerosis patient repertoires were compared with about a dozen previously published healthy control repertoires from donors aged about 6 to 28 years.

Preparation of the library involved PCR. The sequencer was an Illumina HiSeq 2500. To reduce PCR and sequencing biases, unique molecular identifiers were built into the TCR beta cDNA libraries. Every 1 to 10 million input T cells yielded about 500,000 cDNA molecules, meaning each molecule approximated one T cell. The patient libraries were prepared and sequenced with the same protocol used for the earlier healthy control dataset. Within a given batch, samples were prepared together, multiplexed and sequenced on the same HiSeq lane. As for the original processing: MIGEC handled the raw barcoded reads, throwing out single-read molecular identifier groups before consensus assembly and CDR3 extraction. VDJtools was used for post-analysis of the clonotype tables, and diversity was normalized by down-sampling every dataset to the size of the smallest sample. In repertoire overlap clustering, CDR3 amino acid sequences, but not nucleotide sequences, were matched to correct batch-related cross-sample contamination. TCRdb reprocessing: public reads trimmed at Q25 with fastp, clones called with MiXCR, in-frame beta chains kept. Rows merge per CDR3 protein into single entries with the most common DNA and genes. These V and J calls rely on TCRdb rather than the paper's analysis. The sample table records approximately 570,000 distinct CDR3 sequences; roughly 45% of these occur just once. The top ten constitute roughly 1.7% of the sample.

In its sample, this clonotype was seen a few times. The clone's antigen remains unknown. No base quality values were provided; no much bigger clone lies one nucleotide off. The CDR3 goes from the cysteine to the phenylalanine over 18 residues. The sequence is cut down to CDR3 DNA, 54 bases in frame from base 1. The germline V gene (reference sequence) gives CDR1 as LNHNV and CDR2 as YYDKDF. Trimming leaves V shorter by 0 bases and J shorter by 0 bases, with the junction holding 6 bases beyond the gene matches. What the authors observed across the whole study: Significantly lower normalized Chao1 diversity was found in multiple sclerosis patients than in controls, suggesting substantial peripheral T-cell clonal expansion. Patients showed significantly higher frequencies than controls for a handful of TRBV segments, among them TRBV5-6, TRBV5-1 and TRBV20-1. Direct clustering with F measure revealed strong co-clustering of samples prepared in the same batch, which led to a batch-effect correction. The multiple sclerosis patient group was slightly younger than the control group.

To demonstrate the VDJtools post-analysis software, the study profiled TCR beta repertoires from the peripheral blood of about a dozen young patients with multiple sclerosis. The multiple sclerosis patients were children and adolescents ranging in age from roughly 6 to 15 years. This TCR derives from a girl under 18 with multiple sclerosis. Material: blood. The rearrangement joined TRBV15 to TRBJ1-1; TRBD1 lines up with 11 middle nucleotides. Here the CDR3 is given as CATSRDRTGGMMNTEAFF. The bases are TGTGCCACCAGCAGAGATAGGACAGGGGGCATGATGAACACTGAAGCTTTCTTT.